This T cell receptor (beta chain) was found in a study of identical twins. Trimming left V 7 bases short and J 5 bases short, with 15 bases between. CDR1 is MNHNS, CDR2 SASEGT, per germline. CDR3 length: 14 amino acids. This clonotype was seen only a few times. The antigen remains undetermined. All donors comprised healthy Caucasians. TCRdb re-called the 5' RACE reads through MiXCR, storing one row per CDR3 protein. The sample carries a few hundred thousand distinct CDR3 sequences, 9.5% to 10% recorded once. Overall study findings and caveats: Out-of-frame TCR alpha sharing observed in monozygotic twins exceeded model estimates. Insertions were fewer in abundant cord blood beta clonotypes, whereas memory repertoires showed none of this pattern. Cross-sectional statistical analysis was relied on for the conclusions, without the same donors being followed.

This same sample was also taken into another study, of yellow fever vaccine responses in identical twins.

The chain employs TRBV6-1 and TRBJ2-1, with D perhaps matching TRBD1 (5 bases). This TCR derives from a young woman in good health. Sequenced: PBMCs. DNA for the CDR3: TGTGCCAGCATGTCCAGGGATGTTAACAATGAGCAGTTCTTC. Translating it yields CASMSRDVNNEQFF.